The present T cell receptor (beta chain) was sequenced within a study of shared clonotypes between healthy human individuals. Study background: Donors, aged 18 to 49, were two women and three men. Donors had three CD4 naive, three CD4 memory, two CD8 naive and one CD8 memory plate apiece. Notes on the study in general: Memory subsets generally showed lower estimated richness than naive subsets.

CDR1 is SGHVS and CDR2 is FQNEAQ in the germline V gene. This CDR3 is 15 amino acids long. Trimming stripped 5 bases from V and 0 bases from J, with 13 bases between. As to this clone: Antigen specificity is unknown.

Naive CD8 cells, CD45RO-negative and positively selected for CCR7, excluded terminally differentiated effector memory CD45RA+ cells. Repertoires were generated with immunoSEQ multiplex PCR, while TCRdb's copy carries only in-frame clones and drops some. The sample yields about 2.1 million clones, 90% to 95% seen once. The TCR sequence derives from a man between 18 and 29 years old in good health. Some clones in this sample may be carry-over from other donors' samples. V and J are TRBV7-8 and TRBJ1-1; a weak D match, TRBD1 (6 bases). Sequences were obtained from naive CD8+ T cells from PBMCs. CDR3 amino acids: CASSGTRNMNTEAFF. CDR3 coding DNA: TGTGCCAGCAGCGGGACACGAAACATGAACACTGAAGCTTTCTTT.